This T cell receptor (beta chain) derives from a study of T cell responses to AZD1222 COVID-19 vaccine. Germline V gives CDR1 LGHDT, CDR2 YNNKEL (reference sequence). The ends were cut back, 8 bases at V and 3 bases at J, with 13 bases in the middle. CDR3 length equals 13 residues. Study conclusions and caveats: Rises in breadth and depth of Spike-specific TCRs came after two AZD1222 doses. In the spike-specific TCR repertoire, nearly half reportedly target unmutated variant regions. Sampled repertoires all dated from after the peak T cell response. At baseline, seropositivity was found in only a handful of AZD1222 recipients.

Assay: immunoSEQ multiplex PCR; the TCRdb copy retains only in-frame clones and omits some. Of more than 95,000 clones in the sample, about 89% were seen once. Turning to this clone: Its specificity is unknown.

The sample was peripheral blood, taken on day 0 of AZD1222 vaccination. The sequence was collected from an adult in good health. This chain links TRBV3-1 (or the pseudogene TRBV3-2) with TRBJ2-5; possibly TRBD2 for D (7 bases). For the CDR3, the DNA is TGTGCCAGCGGGGGGCTAGCGGAAGAGACCCAGTACTTC. This translates into CASGGLAEETQYF.